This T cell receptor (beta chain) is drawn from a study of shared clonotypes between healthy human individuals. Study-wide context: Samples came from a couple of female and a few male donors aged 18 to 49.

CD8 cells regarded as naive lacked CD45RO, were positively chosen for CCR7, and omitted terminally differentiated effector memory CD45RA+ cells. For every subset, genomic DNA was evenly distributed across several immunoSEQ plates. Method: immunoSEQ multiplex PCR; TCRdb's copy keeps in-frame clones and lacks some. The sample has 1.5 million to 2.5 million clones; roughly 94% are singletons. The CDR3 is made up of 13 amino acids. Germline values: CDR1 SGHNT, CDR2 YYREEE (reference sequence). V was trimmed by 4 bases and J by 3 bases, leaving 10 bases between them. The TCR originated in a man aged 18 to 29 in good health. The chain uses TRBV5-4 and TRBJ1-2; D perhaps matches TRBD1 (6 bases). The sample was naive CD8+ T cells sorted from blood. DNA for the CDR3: TGTGCCAGCAGCGCGGACAGCTACTATGGCTACACCTTC. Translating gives CASSADSYYGYTF. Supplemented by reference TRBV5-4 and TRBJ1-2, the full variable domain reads ETGVTQSPTHLIKTRGQQVTLRCSSQSGHNTVSWYQQALGQGPQFIFQYYREEENGRGNFPPRFSGLQFPNYSSELNVNALELDDSALYLCASSADSYYGYTFGSGTRLTVV.